The following is a T cell receptor (beta chain) sequence with its context. The antigen remains undetermined. Overall study findings and caveats: Tumor memory CD4+ T cell TCR gene usage clustered with blood and lymph node memory CD4+ cells and lymph node naive CD4+ cells. Larger-cohort validation covered only one TCR beta V-J rearrangement. Greatest tumor Treg TCR overlap was with tumor naive CD4+ cells.

The sorted Tregs were CD4+CD25+CD127-/low cells. Trimming left V 0 bases short and J 0 bases short, with 13 bases between. The CDR3 covers 16 residues. Germline V CDR1 and CDR2: SGHRS, YFSETQ. Semi-nested PCR with Nested Universal Primer A followed constant-region reverse priming of full-length variable regions. Via MiXCR, TCRdb re-called the 5' RACE reads, giving one row per CDR3 protein. The repertoire holds some 4,900 distinct CDR3 sequences, under 85% seen once, with around 4% in the top ten. The sequencing input was Tregs sorted from blood. The sequence was collected from a female donor with breast cancer. This sequence joins TRBV5-1 and TRBJ2-7; D is possibly TRBD2 (6 bases). The CDR3 DNA follows: TGCGCCAGCAGCTTGGGACCCACCGGGGGCTCCTACGAGCAGTACTTC. Its translation: CASSLGPTGGSYEQYF.